This T cell receptor beta chain emerged from a study of blood T cell repertoires in COVID-19 (dated by TCRdb to 2018 to 2021). General notes on the study: Samples covering the acute and convalescent phases of COVID-19 were provided by collaborators in the United States, Italy and Spain. The sample metadata nearly always contained a de-identified subject ID, COVID-19 status, age in years and sex. Where HLA class I and class II types were available, the types were taken from metadata supplied by the sample provider, not from assay-based typing. The repertoires were released in a freely available public database meant as a resource for research on the immune response to SARS-CoV-2. The dataset comprised deeply sampled blood TCRbeta repertoires from subjects exposed to, actively infected with, or recovered from COVID-19. The samples were drawn from the first 160 participants of the ongoing ImmuneRACE study and from some 1,300 subjects provided by 6 global collaborators. The material from the prospective study consisted of cDNA or gDNA derived from T cells, B-cell-depleted T cells, or PBMCs.

The immunoSEQ Assay, a bias-controlled multiplex PCR, was used to amplify TCRbeta CDR3 regions from genomic DNA. On the study's bioinformatics: The number of nucleated cells in each sample was estimated by amplification of reference gene primers within the assay. To quantify the absolute abundance of each unique TCRbeta CDR3 rearrangement, sequence reads were collapsed and filtered. For each sample, productive Simpson clonality was calculated as the square root of Simpson's diversity index across productive rearrangements. What TCRdb holds here is the immuneACCESS table cut down to in-frame rearrangements. Part of the clones is not present; checked against another copy, under half of the missing clones reflect an unresolved V gene, and the others are unexplained. V and J calls and clone size are given by that table; D and trimming were obtained from the DNA. Here the sample has about 290,000 clones; approximately 80% occur a single time. The leading ten clones occupy around 4.2% of the sample.

Based on the germline V gene (reference sequence), the CDR1 and CDR2 sequences are DFQATT and SNEGSKA. At the junction V is shortened by 3 bases and J by 4 bases, with 6 bases in between. There are 12 amino acids in the CDR3, from cysteine to phenylalanine inclusive. The CDR3 DNA has 36 bases and is translated from base 1. Each collaborating institution followed its own protocols to collect whole blood in K2EDTA tubes. For TCRbeta analysis, collaborators shipped samples in one of three forms: frozen whole blood, isolated PBMCs, or DNA extracted from either of those sample types. Study-wide findings and limitations: Clinical and demographic metadata were provided uncurated, with the amount varying by source and participant.

Worth noting for this clone: This receptor's antigen is unknown. Base qualities are not recorded, but no much larger clone differs from it by a single base.

Recombination linked TRBV20-1 to TRBJ2-2; the D segment cannot be called with confidence. The receptor comes from a woman between 50 and 59 years old with active or convalescent COVID-19. Sequencing used peripheral blood. The CDR3 here reads CSASHSTGELFF. The DNA sequence follows: TGCAGTGCTAGTCACAGCACCGGGGAGCTGTTTTTT.